This T cell receptor beta chain was captured in a study of post-analysis software for immune sequencing data (dated by TCRdb to the mid-2010s). Concerning the study at large: Disease courses on record covered relapsing-remitting, secondary progressive and progressive-relapsing multiple sclerosis, though some patients had no subtype annotation. The multiple sclerosis patient repertoires were compared with under 13 previously published healthy control repertoires from donors aged about 6 to 26 years. A subset of samples was prepared in parallel using single-end sample barcoding, then pooled and co-amplified after Illumina adapter ligation. Beyond this particular receptor, the publication reports: Compared with controls, multiple sclerosis patients had significantly lower normalized Chao1 diversity, a finding suggesting substantial peripheral T-cell clonal expansion. Direct clustering with F measure revealed strong co-clustering of samples prepared in the same batch, which led to a batch-effect correction. Patients showed significantly higher frequencies than controls for a handful of TRBV segments, among them TRBV5-6, TRBV5-1 and TRBV20-1. The multiple sclerosis patient group was slightly younger than the control group.

Concerning this clonotype: The specificity of this receptor is unknown. Base qualities are missing; no much larger clone stands one base away.

TCR beta repertoires were profiled from peripheral blood of roughly 13 young patients with multiple sclerosis to demonstrate the VDJtools post-analysis software. The patients with multiple sclerosis were children and adolescents between about 6 and 17 years of age. V is clipped by 4 bases and J by 0 bases, and the sequence between their germline boundaries is 9 bases long. Sequences SQVTM (CDR1) and ANQGSEA (CDR2) are obtained from the germline V gene. Spanning cysteine to phenylalanine, the CDR3 consists of 13 amino acids. The sequence is cut down to CDR3 DNA, 39 bases in frame from base 1. Receptor libraries were prepared by PCR. The reads were generated on an Illumina HiSeq 2500. Unique molecular identifiers were incorporated into TCR beta cDNA libraries to reduce PCR and sequencing biases. About 500,000 cDNA molecules were obtained for every 1 to 10 million input T cells, so each molecule roughly corresponded to one T cell. The patient libraries were prepared and sequenced with the same protocol used for the earlier healthy control dataset. Within a given batch, samples were prepared together, multiplexed and sequenced on the same HiSeq lane. Per the original workflow: MIGEC was used to process the raw barcoded reads, and molecular identifier groups with only a single read were discarded before consensus assembly and CDR3 extraction. VDJtools was used for post-analysis of the clonotype tables, with diversity normalized by down-sampling every dataset to the smallest sample size. Repertoire overlap clustering matched CDR3 amino acid but not nucleotide sequences to correct batch-related cross-sample contamination. TCRdb handled the public reads itself, with Q25 trimming in fastp and clone calling in MiXCR, and kept productive beta chains. Each CDR3 protein appears once, grouped with its most common genes and DNA. The V and J calls were not made by the authors but by TCRdb's processing. The sample table shows 820,000 or so distinct CDR3 sequences, and about 57% are seen once. The top ten clonotypes cover about 4.5% of the sample.

The chain uses TRBV29-1 and TRBJ1-1; D gene: possibly TRBD1, on 5 matching bases. This receptor was taken from a girl between 5 and 17 years old with multiple sclerosis. The material sequenced was blood. The CDR3 protein is CSVGGALNTEAFF. The nucleotide sequence is given as TGCAGCGTTGGAGGGGCGTTGAACACTGAAGCTTTCTTT.